These 23 T cell receptor beta chains originate from one sample sequenced in a study of blood T cell repertoires in COVID-19. Libraries were prepared by immunoSEQ multiplex PCR; TCRdb keeps only in-frame clonotypes and omits some of them. The table has about 180,000 clones, roughly 86% seen once. Sequencing was performed on peripheral blood. These receptors were taken from a woman aged 50 to 60 with acute or convalescent COVID-19.

The chain links TRBV14 to TRBJ1-1; D not resolved. The CDR3 extends over 13 amino acids. CDR1 and CDR2 from the germline V gene are SGHDN and FVKESK. The V end was cut by 4 bases, the J end by 4 bases, with 10 bases between. CDR3 sequence: CASSLDRGTEAFF. The DNA of the CDR3 is TGTGCCAGCAGCCTCGATCGAGGCACTGAAGCTTTCTTT.

The chain has TRBV5-1 and TRBJ2-1; D is unclear. CDR3 length: 14 amino acids. The germline V and J ends were trimmed by 4 bases and 9 bases, with 17 bases remaining between them. Germline assignment: CDR1 SGHRS and CDR2 YFSETQ. CDR3 nucleotides: TGCGCCAGCAGCACTGGAACTCCCGCTAGTGAGCAGTTCTTC. As protein: CASSTGTPASEQFF. Full variable domain (outside the CDR3, taken from reference TRBV5-1 and TRBJ2-1): KAGVTQTPRYLIKTRGQQVTLSCSPISGHRSVSWYQQTPGQGLQFLFEYFSETQRNKGNFPGRFSGRQFSNSRSEMNVSTLELGDSALYLCASSTGTPASEQFFGPGTRLTVL.

The chain combines TRBV7-8 with TRBJ1-1; TRBD1 matches 7 bases. The CDR3 spans 13 residues. Germline V CDR1 and CDR2: SGHVS, FQNEAQ. With 7 bases clipped from V and 4 bases from J, the junction kept 6 bases outside the gene matches. CDR3 DNA sequence: TGTGCCAGCATGTTTCAGGGGGTCACTGAAGCTTTCTTT. Encoded protein: CASMFQGVTEAFF.

This clone was seen a single time. V is TRBV9 and J is TRBJ2-3, with 9 nucleotides matching TRBD2. J gave up 5 bases and V 4 bases, and 11 bases lay outside the gene matches. The CDR3 covers 16 residues. Germline V gene lookup returns CDR1 SGDLS and CDR2 YYNGEE. The CDR3 loop reads CASSYTSGRRGDTQYF. Here the CDR3 DNA reads TGTGCCAGCAGCTATACTAGCGGGCGGAGGGGAGATACGCAGTATTTT. The whole variable domain, remainder taken from reference TRBV9 and TRBJ2-3, is DSGVTQTPKHLITATGQRVTLRCSPRSGDLSVYWYQQSLDQGLQFLIQYYNGEERAKGNILERFSAQQFPDLHSELNLSSLELGDSALYFCASSYTSGRRGDTQYFGPGTRLTVL.

Only a few counts were recorded for this clone. The rearrangement links TRBV2 to TRBJ1-1, with D hard to call. The CDR3 contains 11 residues. Per germline, CDR1 SNHLY and CDR2 FYNNEI. The germline V and J ends were trimmed by 5 bases and 3 bases, with 4 bases remaining between them. The CDR3 sequence: CASSRDTEAFF. The DNA for the CDR3 is TGTGCCAGCAGTCGTGACACTGAAGCTTTCTTT. The full variable domain, its missing parts supplied by reference TRBV2 and TRBJ1-1, is EPEVTQTPSHQVTQMGQEVILRCVPISNHLYFYWYRQILGQKVEFLVSFYNNEISEKSEIFDDQFSVERPDGSNFTLKIRSTKLEDSAMYFCASSRDTEAFFGQGTRLTVV.

This chain joins TRBV10-3 and TRBJ1-1; no reliable D call. The germline V gene encodes CDR1 ENHRY and CDR2 SYGVKD. V gave up 7 bases and J gave up 7 bases, with 13 bases separating them. CDR3 length equals 12 residues. CDR3 region: CAIKPRGSEAFF. The CDR3 DNA reads as TGTGCCATCAAGCCTAGAGGGAGTGAAGCTTTCTTT.

This clone was observed a single time. This rearrangement joins TRBV6-5 to TRBJ1-2; 10 bases match TRBD1. The CDR3 length is 15 residues. In germline, CDR1 is MNHEY, CDR2 SVGAGI. After removal of 2 bases from V and 5 bases from J, the junction contained 5 bases not matched to a gene. CDR3 in amino acids: CASSYRDRGEYGYTF. Here the CDR3 DNA reads TGTGCCAGCAGTTACAGGGACAGGGGAGAGTATGGCTACACCTTC.

The V and J genes are TRBV11-2 and TRBJ2-3, with D possibly TRBD2 on 5 matching bases. V was trimmed by 3 bases and J by 2 bases, leaving 9 bases between them. Germline V gene sequence: CDR1 SGHAT, CDR2 FQNNGV. This CDR3 has 14 residues. The CDR3 region has the DNA TGTGCCAGCAGCTTCCTGGACTTCACAGATACGCAGTATTTT. As protein: CASSFLDFTDTQYF.

The V call is TRBV7-2, the J call TRBJ2-5; 11 nucleotides match TRBD2. Germline V gene data show CDR1 as SGHTA and CDR2 as FQGNSA. Unmatched junction bases numbered 4, after V lost 3 bases and J lost 4 bases. The CDR3 extends over 15 amino acids. The CDR3 nucleotides are TGTGCCAGCAGCTTTACTAGCGGGGGATCAGAGACCCAGTACTTC. Its protein product is CASSFTSGGSETQYF.

The CDR3 loop is CASSPDSTNTEAFF. In DNA form, the CDR3 reads TGTGCCAGCAGCCCAGACAGTACCAACACTGAAGCTTTCTTT. V usage is TRBV11-2 and J usage is TRBJ1-1, with a tentative D call TRBD1 (5 bases). The V end lost 5 bases, the J end lost 2 bases, and 12 bases lay between the germline ends. This CDR3 is built from 14 residues. CDR1 SGHAT and CDR2 FQNNGV come from the germline V gene.

The chain carries TRBV18 and TRBJ2-2, with a tentative D call TRBD2 (6 bases). The V gene lost 0 bases and the J gene lost 5 bases, with 13 bases spanning the gap. Germline CDR1 is KGHSH and CDR2 is LQKENI. CDR3 length: 16 residues. The CDR3 loop is CASSPPEGGLTGELFF. DNA of the CDR3: TGTGCCAGCTCACCACCGGAGGGAGGATTAACCGGGGAGCTGTTTTTT.

The chain has TRBV7-2 and TRBJ1-5, with D perhaps matching TRBD1 (6 bases). V was clipped by 5 bases and J by 2 bases, with 13 bases between them. The CDR3 has 15 amino acids. Germline V gene data show CDR1 as SGHTA and CDR2 as FQGNSA. The CDR3 is CASSPQGRGNQPQHF. The CDR3, as DNA: TGTGCCAGCAGCCCACAGGGTAGGGGCAATCAGCCCCAGCATTTT.

The V and J genes are TRBV11-3 and TRBJ1-1, with D possibly being TRBD1 (5 bases). CDR3 length equals 15 residues. CDR1 SGHNT and CDR2 YENEEA come from the germline V gene. Trimming left V 1 base short and J 1 base short, with 10 bases between. CDR3 in DNA: TGTGCCAGCAGCTTAGGGCAGGGTCGGAACACTGAAGCTTTCTTT. This encodes CASSLGQGRNTEAFF. Looking up the rest from reference TRBV11-3 and TRBJ1-1 gives the full variable domain: EAGVVQSPRYKIIEKKQPVAFWCNPISGHNTLYWYLQNLGQGPELLIRYENEEAVDDSQLPKDRFSAERLKGVDSTLKIQPAELGDSAVYLCASSLGQGRNTEAFFGQGTRLTVV.

The rearrangement links TRBV6-5 to TRBJ1-4; TRBD1 is a possible D gene (6 bases). V was clipped by 11 bases and J by 8 bases, with 18 bases between them. Germline values: CDR1 MNHEY, CDR2 SVGAGI. This CDR3 is 13 amino acids long. CDR3 in amino acids: CAVRTEGREKLFF. In DNA form, the CDR3 reads TGTGCCGTTAGGACAGAGGGAAGGGAAAAACTGTTTTTT.

The chain uses TRBV11-2 and TRBJ1-1, with 8 bases lining up with TRBD1. The CDR3 loop spans 15 amino acids. Germline loops: CDR1 SGHAT, CDR2 FQNNGV. V trimming: 6 bases; J trimming: 1 base; junction bases outside the gene matches: 7. The CDR3 DNA follows: TGTGCCAGCAGGGACTGGGACAGGCCGAACACTGAAGCTTTCTTT. Translating it yields CASRDWDRPNTEAFF.

This clone was picked up one time. Other DNA sequences from this sample encode an identical CDR3 as well. The chain employs TRBV6-2 or TRBV6-3 and TRBJ2-1; TRBD1 aligns across 12 bases. The CDR3 sequence is 17 residues long. With 6 bases clipped from V and 1 base from J, the junction kept 7 bases outside the gene matches. Germline assignment: CDR1 MNHEY and CDR2 SVGEGT. In DNA, the CDR3 is TGTGCCAGCAGCTCCGGGACAGGGGGCAGTTCCTACAATGAGCAGTTCTTC. It specifies CASSSGTGGSSYNEQFF.

A few counts support this clone. The chain carries TRBV10-1 and TRBJ1-2, with a weak D call TRBD1 (5 bases). The germline CDR1 and CDR2 sequences are WNHNN and SYGVQD (reference sequence). V shed 1 base and J shed 1 base, with 13 bases lying between them. The CDR3 is made up of 16 amino acids. The CDR3 spells CASSELTAYYNYGYTF. The CDR3 region has the DNA TGCGCCAGCAGTGAGTTGACAGCCTACTATAACTATGGCTACACCTTC.

DNA for the CDR3: TGCGCCAGCAGCTCCCCCGGGACAGATATTTCGAACACTGAAGCTTTCTTT. Translation gives CASSSPGTDISNTEAFF. The V call is TRBV5-1, the J call TRBJ1-1; TRBD1 matches 7 bases. The CDR3 is made up of 17 amino acids. The ends lost 3 bases at V and 1 base at J; junction bases unmatched: 12. Germline V gene sequence: CDR1 SGHRS, CDR2 YFSETQ.

The V call is TRBV6-6, the J call TRBJ1-1; a possible D gene is TRBD1 (5 bases). Trimming removed 6 bases at V and 4 bases at J, with 12 bases between. Germline CDR1 is MNHNY and CDR2 is SVGAGI (reference sequence). The CDR3 has 13 residues. The CDR3 nucleotides are TGTGCCAGCAGCCAACTCGGGGGCACTGAAGCTTTCTTT. Translation gives CASSQLGGTEAFF.

Remarks on this clone: In the same sample, other DNA sequences code for this CDR3. The chain joins TRBV12-3 or TRBV12-4 to TRBJ1-1, with unresolved D. Trimming shortened V by 6 bases and J by 1 base, and 9 bases separated the two germline ends. This CDR3 is built from 13 residues. This CDR3 is CASSFRGNTEAFF. CDR3 DNA: TGTGCCAGCAGCTTCAGAGGGAACACTGAAGCTTTCTTT.

V usage is TRBV5-1 and J usage is TRBJ1-2; D not certain. The germline CDR1 and CDR2 sequences are SGHRS and YFSETQ. CDR3 size: 13 residues. Trimming cost V 3 bases and J 4 bases, with 10 bases left between them. As DNA, the CDR3 is TGCGCCAGCAGCTCGACAAAAAGCTATGGCTACACCTTC. Protein: CASSSTKSYGYTF.

The chain combines TRBV2 with TRBJ1-1; 11 bases are shared with TRBD1. The CDR3 runs 15 residues. Per germline, CDR1 SNHLY and CDR2 FYNNEI. V was pared by 7 bases and J by 2 bases, with 6 bases of the junction left unmatched. The CDR3, as DNA: TGTGCCAGCATGGGACAGGGGGTTTTCAACACTGAAGCTTTCTTT. It is translated as CASMGQGVFNTEAFF.

CDR3 protein: CASSRPGLHNEQFF. CDR3 nucleotide sequence: TGTGCCAGTAGTAGGCCGGGTCTTCACAATGAGCAGTTCTTC. V gene TRBV19 combines with J gene TRBJ2-1; D uncertain. The CDR3 length is 14 residues. Per the germline V gene, CDR1 is LNHDA and CDR2 is SQIVND (reference sequence). Trimming shortened V by 4 bases and J by 5 bases, and 12 bases separated the two germline ends. The full variable domain, completed using reference TRBV19 and TRBJ2-1, is DGGITQSPKYLFRKEGQNVTLSCEQNLNHDAMYWYRQDPGQGLRLIYYSQIVNDFQKGDIAEGYSVSREKKESFPLTVTSAQKNPTAFYLCASSRPGLHNEQFFGPGTRLTVL.